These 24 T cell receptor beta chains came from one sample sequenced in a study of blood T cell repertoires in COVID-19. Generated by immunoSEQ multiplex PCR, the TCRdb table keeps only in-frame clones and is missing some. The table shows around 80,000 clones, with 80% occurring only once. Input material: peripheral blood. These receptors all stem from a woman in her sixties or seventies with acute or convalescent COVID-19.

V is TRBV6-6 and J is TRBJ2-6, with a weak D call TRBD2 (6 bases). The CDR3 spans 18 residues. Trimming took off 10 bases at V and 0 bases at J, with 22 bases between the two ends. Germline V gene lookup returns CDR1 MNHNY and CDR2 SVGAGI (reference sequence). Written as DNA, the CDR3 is TGTGCCATCACTCCATCCGGGAGCTCCTTCTCTGGGGCCAACGTCCTGACTTTC. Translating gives CAITPSGSSFSGANVLTF.

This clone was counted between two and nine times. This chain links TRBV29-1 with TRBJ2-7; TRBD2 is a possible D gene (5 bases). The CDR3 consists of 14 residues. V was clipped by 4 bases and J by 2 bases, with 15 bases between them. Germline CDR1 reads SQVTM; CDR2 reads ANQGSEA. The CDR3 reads CSVVGGGQAYEQYF. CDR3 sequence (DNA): TGCAGCGTTGTAGGAGGAGGTCAAGCCTACGAGCAGTACTTC.

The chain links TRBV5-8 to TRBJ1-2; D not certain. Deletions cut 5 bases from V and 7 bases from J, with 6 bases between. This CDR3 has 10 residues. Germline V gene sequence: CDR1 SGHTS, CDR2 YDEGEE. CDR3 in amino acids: CASSLPGYTF. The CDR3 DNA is TGTGCCAGCAGTCTTCCTGGCTACACCTTC.

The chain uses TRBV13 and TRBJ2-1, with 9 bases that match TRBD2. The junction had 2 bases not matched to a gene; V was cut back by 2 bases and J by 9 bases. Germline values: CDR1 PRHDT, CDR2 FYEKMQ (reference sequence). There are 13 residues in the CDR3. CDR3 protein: CASSLRTSVEQFF. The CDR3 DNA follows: TGTGCCAGCAGCTTACGGACTAGCGTTGAGCAGTTCTTC.

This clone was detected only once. CDR3 coding DNA: TGTGCCAGCAGCCCCGGGTATTACGGGAGTCGCCTATACGAGCAGTACTTC. This gives the protein CASSPGYYGSRLYEQYF. The genes are TRBV7-9 and TRBJ2-7, with a weak D call TRBD2 (6 bases). This CDR3 contains 17 residues. The germline V gene encodes CDR1 SEHNR and CDR2 FQNEAQ (reference sequence). Trimming pared 5 bases from V and 4 bases from J, leaving 24 bases between.

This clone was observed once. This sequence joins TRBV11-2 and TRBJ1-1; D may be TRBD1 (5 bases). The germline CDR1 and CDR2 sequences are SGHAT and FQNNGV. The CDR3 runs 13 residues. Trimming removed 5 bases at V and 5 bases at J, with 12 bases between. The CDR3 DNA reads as TGTGCCAGCAGCCCTAGGGGTGGGACTGAAGCTTTCTTT. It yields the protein CASSPRGGTEAFF.

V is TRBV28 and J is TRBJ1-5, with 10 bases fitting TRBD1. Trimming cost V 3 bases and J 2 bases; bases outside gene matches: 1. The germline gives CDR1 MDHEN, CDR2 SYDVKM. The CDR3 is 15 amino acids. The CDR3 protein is CASSLGTGGNQPQHF. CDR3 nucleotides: TGTGCCAGCAGTTTGGGGACAGGGGGCAATCAGCCCCAGCATTTT. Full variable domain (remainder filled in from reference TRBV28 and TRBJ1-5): DVKVTQSSRYLVKRTGEKVFLECVQDMDHENMFWYRQDPGLGLRLIYFSYDVKMKEKGDIPEGYSVSREKKERFSLILESASTNQTSMYLCASSLGTGGNQPQHFGDGTRLSIL.

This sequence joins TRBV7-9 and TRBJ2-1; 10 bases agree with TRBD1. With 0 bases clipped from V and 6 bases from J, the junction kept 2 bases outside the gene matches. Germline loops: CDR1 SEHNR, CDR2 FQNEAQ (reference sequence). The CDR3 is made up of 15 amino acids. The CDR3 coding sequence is TGTGCCAGCAGCTTAGCGAGACAGGGGGCCAATGAGCAGTTCTTC. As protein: CASSLARQGANEQFF.

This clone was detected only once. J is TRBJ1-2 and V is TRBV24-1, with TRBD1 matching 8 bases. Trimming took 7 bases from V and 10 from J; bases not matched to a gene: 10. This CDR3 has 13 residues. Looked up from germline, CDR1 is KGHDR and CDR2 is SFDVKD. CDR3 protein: CATRGSDRGDYTF. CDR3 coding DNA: TGTGCCACCAGGGGCTCAGACAGGGGTGACTACACCTTC.

The CDR3 region is CASSPRTSGGAHQFF. The DNA of the CDR3 is TGTGCCAGCAGCCCGCGGACTAGCGGGGGGGCCCATCAGTTCTTC. V gene TRBV7-9 combines with J gene TRBJ2-1, with 15 bases matching TRBD2. The CDR3 consists of 15 residues. Per the germline V gene, CDR1 is SEHNR and CDR2 is FQNEAQ (reference sequence). J was trimmed by 13 bases and V by 5 bases; bases with no gene match: 9.

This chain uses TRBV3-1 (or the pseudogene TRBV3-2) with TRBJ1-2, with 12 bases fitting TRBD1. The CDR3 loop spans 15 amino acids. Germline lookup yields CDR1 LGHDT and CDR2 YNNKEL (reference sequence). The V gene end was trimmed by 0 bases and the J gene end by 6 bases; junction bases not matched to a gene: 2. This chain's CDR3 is CASSQEGQGAHGYTF. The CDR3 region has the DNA TGTGCCAGCAGCCAAGAGGGACAGGGGGCACATGGCTACACCTTC.

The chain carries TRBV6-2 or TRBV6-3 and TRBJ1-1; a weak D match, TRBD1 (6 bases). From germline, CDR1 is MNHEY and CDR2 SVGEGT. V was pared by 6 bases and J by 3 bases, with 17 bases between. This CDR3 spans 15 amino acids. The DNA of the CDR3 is TGTGCCAGCAGCCCATCGCGGGGGCATGACACTGAAGCTTTCTTT. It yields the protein CASSPSRGHDTEAFF.

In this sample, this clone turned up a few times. CDR3 amino acids: CASSTTGHYGYTF. The CDR3, as DNA: TGTGCCAGTAGTACGACAGGGCACTATGGCTACACCTTC. This chain joins TRBV19 and TRBJ1-2, with 7 bases fitting TRBD1. CDR1 and CDR2 from the germline V gene are LNHDA and SQIVND (reference sequence). This CDR3 is built from 13 residues. V was pared by 4 bases and J by 3 bases, with 2 bases of the junction left unmatched.

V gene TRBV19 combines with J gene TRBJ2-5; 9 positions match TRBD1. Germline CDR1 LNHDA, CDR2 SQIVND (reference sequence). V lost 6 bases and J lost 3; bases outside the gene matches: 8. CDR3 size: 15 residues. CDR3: CASSLPGTGKETQYF. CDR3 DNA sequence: TGTGCCAGTAGCCTTCCCGGGACAGGGAAAGAGACCCAGTACTTC.

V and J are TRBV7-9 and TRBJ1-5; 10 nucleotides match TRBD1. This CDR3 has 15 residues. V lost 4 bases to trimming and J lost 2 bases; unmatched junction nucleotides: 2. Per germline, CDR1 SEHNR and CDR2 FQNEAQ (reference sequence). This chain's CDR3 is CASSSTGGGNQPQHF. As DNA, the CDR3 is TGTGCCAGCAGCTCGACAGGGGGCGGCAATCAGCCCCAGCATTTT.

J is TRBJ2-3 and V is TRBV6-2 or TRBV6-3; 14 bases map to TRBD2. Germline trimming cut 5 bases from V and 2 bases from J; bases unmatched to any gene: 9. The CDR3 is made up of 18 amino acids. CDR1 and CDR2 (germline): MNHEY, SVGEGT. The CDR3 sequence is CASSERTSGGIVTDTQYF. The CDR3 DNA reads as TGTGCCAGCAGTGAGAGGACTAGCGGGGGGATTGTCACAGATACGCAGTATTTT.

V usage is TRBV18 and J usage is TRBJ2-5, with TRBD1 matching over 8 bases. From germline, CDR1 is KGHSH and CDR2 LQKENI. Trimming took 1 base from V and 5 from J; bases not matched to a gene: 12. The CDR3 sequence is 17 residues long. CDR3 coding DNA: TGTGCCAGCTCACCACAACGGACAGGGAAATCACAGGAGACCCAGTACTTC. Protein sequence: CASSPQRTGKSQETQYF.

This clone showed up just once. CDR3 region: CSVAGTHRPEGYTF. Here the CDR3 DNA reads TGCAGCGTAGCCGGGACACATCGCCCGGAAGGCTACACCTTC. The chain employs TRBV29-1 and TRBJ1-2; maybe TRBD1 (6 bases). V lost 6 bases and J lost 8, with 22 bases in between. CDR1 and CDR2 from the germline V gene are SQVTM and ANQGSEA. CDR3 length equals 14 residues.

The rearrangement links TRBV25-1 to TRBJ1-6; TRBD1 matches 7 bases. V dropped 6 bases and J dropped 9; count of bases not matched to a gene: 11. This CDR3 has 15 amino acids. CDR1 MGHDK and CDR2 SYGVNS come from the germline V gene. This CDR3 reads CASRNTGERSSPLHF. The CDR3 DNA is TGTGCCAGCAGAAATACAGGGGAAAGGAGTTCACCCCTCCACTTT.

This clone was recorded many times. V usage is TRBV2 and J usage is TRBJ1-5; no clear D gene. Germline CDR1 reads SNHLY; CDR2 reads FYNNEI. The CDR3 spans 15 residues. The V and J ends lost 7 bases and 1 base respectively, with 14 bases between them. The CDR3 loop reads CASNSQGKSNQPQHF. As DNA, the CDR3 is TGTGCCAGCAACAGTCAAGGAAAGAGCAATCAGCCCCAGCATTTT.

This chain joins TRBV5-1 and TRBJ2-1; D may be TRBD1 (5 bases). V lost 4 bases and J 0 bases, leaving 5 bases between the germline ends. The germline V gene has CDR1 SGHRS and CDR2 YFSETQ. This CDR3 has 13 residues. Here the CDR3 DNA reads TGCGCCAGCAGCGGGGCCTCCTACAATGAGCAGTTCTTC. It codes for CASSGASYNEQFF.

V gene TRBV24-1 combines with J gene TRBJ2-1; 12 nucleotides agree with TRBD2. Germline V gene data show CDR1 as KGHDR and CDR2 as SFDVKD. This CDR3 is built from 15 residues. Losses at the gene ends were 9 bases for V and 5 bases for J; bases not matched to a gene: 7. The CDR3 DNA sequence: TGTGCCACCCGAAGGACTAGCGGGGATGACAATGAGCAGTTCTTC. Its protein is CATRRTSGDDNEQFF.

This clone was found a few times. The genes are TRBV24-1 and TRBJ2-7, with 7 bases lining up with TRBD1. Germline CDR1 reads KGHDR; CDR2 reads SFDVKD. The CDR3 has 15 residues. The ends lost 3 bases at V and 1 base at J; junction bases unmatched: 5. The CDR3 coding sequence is TGTGCCACCAGTGATCCCCGGGACAGATCCTACGAGCAGTACTTC. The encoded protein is CATSDPRDRSYEQYF.

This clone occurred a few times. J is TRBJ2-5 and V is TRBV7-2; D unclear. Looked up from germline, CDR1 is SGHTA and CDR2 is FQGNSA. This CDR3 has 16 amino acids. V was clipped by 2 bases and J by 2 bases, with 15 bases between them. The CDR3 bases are TGTGCCAGCAGCTTACGAGTCCCCCAGGCTCAAGAGACCCAGTACTTC. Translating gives CASSLRVPQAQETQYF.